The source of this T cell receptor (beta chain) is a study of graft-versus-host responses after intestinal transplantation. The data were produced by immunoSEQ multiplex PCR, yet TCRdb's version contains in-frame clones alone and is incomplete. This table holds 13,000 or so clones, around 40% found once. Points from the study as a whole: Association was observed between peak circulating GvH clone levels and early post-transplant HvG declines.

Both CD3+CD4+ and CD3+CD8+ responders that were proliferating and CFSE-low underwent sorting after the reaction. The CDR3 consists of 13 residues. CDR1 and CDR2 (germline): SGHRS, YFSETQ. V was pared by 5 bases and J by 0 bases, with 7 bases between. V and J are TRBV5-1 and TRBJ2-3; tentative D call: TRBD1 (6 bases). This sequence was found in a human patient who received an intestinal transplant. This specimen was alloreactive CD4+ T cells from a mixed lymphocyte reaction culture, taken before intestinal transplant. Indicated subset: CFSE-low proliferating T cells sorted from approximately 6-day pre-transplant mixed lymphocyte reaction (GvH or HvG direction). In nucleotides, the CDR3 is TGCGCCAGCAGAGACAGGAGCACAGATACGCAGTATTTT. It specifies CASRDRSTDTQYF.